This T cell receptor beta chain stems from a study of beta chain features in type 1 diabetes. General study findings and limits: TCRB repertoires of naive, central memory and Treg cells appeared more similar among patients than among healthy donors. Small HLA sub-analyses could not settle whether HLA shapes TCRB rearrangement.

Sorting of CD4+ naive, central memory, regulatory and stem cell-like memory cells was performed via CD45RO/CCR7/CD25/CD127/CD95/CD27. Purities over 95% were achieved in all sorted populations. Germline CDR1 and CDR2: MNHEY and SVGAGI. Trimming took off 4 bases at V and 6 bases at J, with 4 bases between the two ends. The length of the CDR3 is 11 residues. As to this clone: What it recognizes is unknown.

Sequencing targeted expressed TCRB transcripts, as all isolated RNA had been reverse transcribed. Assay used: immunoSEQ multiplex PCR; TCRdb lists only in-frame clones, some missing. The sample holds fewer than 350,000 clones, about 8% seen once. The rearrangement joins TRBV6-5 to TRBJ2-1, with unresolved D. The TCR was taken from a woman between 18 and 30 years old in good health. Sample: central memory CD4+ T cells from blood. CDR3 sequence: CASSSSNEQFF. CDR3 nucleotide sequence: TGTGCCAGCAGTTCTTCCAATGAGCAGTTCTTC.